The rows below give T cell receptor beta chains drawn from one sample of a study of blood T cells in healthy people across ages. MiXCR, run by TCRdb on the 5' RACE reads, gives a single entry per CDR3 protein. The sample lists about 590,000 distinct CDR3 sequences; about 28% were seen once. Sequencing used blood. The origin of the receptors is a woman of 80 years or more in good health. CDR3s include the opening cysteine and the closing phenylalanine or tryptophan. The D gene is left open where the match is weak. Not every row has a clone size; where given, it reads once, few, many or a size class.

D gene	V gene	J gene	clone size	CDR3 DNA	CDR3 protein
NA	TRBV5-1	TRBJ1-2	NA	TGCGCCAGCAGTTTAAGGACTAACTATGGCTACACCTTC	CASSLRTNYGYTF
TRBD1	TRBV20-1	TRBJ1-4	few	TGCAGTGCTGGGGACAGGGTTCGCGAAAAACTGTTTTTT	CSAGDRVREKLFF
NA	TRBV20-1	TRBJ1-4	many	TGCAGTGCTGGCGAGACAGCCTTCAATGAAAAACTGTTTTTT	CSAGETAFNEKLFF
NA	TRBV10-3	TRBJ2-3	many	TGTGCCATCAGTGAGTCACCCTCAGGGGGCACAGATACGCAGTATTTT	CAISESPSGGTDTQYF
NA	TRBV12-3/TRBV12-4	TRBJ2-4	many	TGTGCCAGCAGCCCGCCCGGGGGCCGGGGGAACATTCAGTACTTC	CASSPPGGRGNIQYF
TRBD1	TRBV5-1	TRBJ2-3	NA	TGCGCCAGCGGGCTAGGGGGCGGTGGCACAGATACGCAGTATTTT	CASGLGGGGTDTQYF
NA	TRBV7-2	TRBJ1-4	NA	TGTGCCAGCAGCCCTGGGGGAACAACTAATGAAAAACTGTTTTTT	CASSPGGTTNEKLFF
NA	TRBV3-1	TRBJ1-1	NA	TGTGCCAGCAGCCAAGATTCCGGGGGGTTGAACACTGAAGCTTTCTTT	CASSQDSGGLNTEAFF
NA	TRBV12-3/TRBV12-4	TRBJ2-7	NA	TGTGCCAGCAGTTTTGGATCGGGGGACTCCTCCTACGAGCAGTACTTC	CASSFGSGDSSYEQYF
NA	TRBV20-1	TRBJ2-1	few	TGCAGTGCTAGGCCTAGCACCCCGCGGGATGAGCAGTTCTTC	CSARPSTPRDEQFF
NA	TRBV27	TRBJ2-1	NA	TGTGCCAGCGGACTAACCAATGAGCAGTTCTTC	CASGLTNEQFF
TRBD2	TRBV6-2/TRBV6-3	TRBJ2-3	NA	TGTGCCAGCAGTTTCATAGCGGGGGGGCCCAAAGATACGCAGTATTTT	CASSFIAGGPKDTQYF
NA	TRBV2	TRBJ2-7	many	TGTGCCAGCACCCGTGTGGGGGCAGTGCAGTACTTC	CASTRVGAVQYF
TRBD1	TRBV30	TRBJ1-6	NA	TGTGCCTGGAGGCGACAGGGACTAAATAATTCACCCCTCCACTTT	CAWRRQGLNNSPLHF
TRBD1	TRBV6-5	TRBJ2-5	many	TGTGCCAGCAGTTACACAGGGGGTAGAGAGACCCAGTACTTC	CASSYTGGRETQYF
NA	TRBV28	TRBJ1-1	many	TGTGCCAGCAGTTGGACACTTGCCCTGAACACTGAAGCTTTCTTT	CASSWTLALNTEAFF
TRBD2	TRBV20-1	TRBJ2-3	NA	TGCAGTGCACCGACTAGCGGGACCCAGCTCACAGATACGCAGTATTTT	CSAPTSGTQLTDTQYF
NA	TRBV6-5	TRBJ1-1	many	TGTGCCAGCAGGCGCGGACAGTCTCTGAACACTGAAGCTTTCTTT	CASRRGQSLNTEAFF
NA	TRBV4-1	TRBJ1-2	many	TGCGCCAGCAGCCAAGAGTACTATGGCTACACCTTC	CASSQEYYGYTF
NA	TRBV12-3/TRBV12-4	TRBJ1-2	NA	TGTGCCAGCAGTTTTTTCGGGGTAGAATCTGGCTACACCTTC	CASSFFGVESGYTF
TRBD1	TRBV3-1	TRBJ2-7	many	TGTGCCAGCAGCCAACACTACAGGGGTTTGAACGAGCAGTACTTC	CASSQHYRGLNEQYF
TRBD2	TRBV5-1	TRBJ2-3	many	TGCGCCAGCCGGGGGGGAGCCCGAAGCACAGATACGCAGTATTTT	CASRGGARSTDTQYF
NA	TRBV27	TRBJ1-6	NA	TGTGCCAGCAGTTCTTGGCCCAAGCAGGTAAAAGGGACACCCCTCCACTTT	CASSSWPKQVKGTPLHF
TRBD2	TRBV2	TRBJ2-3	many	TGTGCCAGCAGTGAAACCCGAGGGGCGGGGGCGCAGTATTTT	CASSETRGAGAQYF
NA	TRBV5-6	TRBJ2-2	few	TGTGCCAGCAGGGGGCCCACCGGGGAGCGGTTTTTT	CASRGPTGERFF
TRBD1	TRBV9	TRBJ1-1	NA	TGTGCCGGCAGCATACAGGCCGGGACAGCTCAGATGAACACTGAAGCTTTCTTT	CAGSIQAGTAQMNTEAFF
NA	TRBV5-1	TRBJ2-5	NA	TGCGCTAGCAACTTCGCCGGTACAGGCCAAGAGACCCAGTACTTC	CASNFAGTGQETQYF
NA	TRBV20-1	TRBJ1-5	many	TGCAGTGCTAGAGAAGGGGGACGCTTCAATCAGCCCCAGCATTTT	CSAREGGRFNQPQHF
NA	TRBV7-3	TRBJ2-7	many	TGTGCCAGCAGCTTACGATGGGGCTACGAGCAGTACTTC	CASSLRWGYEQYF
NA	TRBV5-1	TRBJ1-1	NA	TGCGCCAGCAGCTCAGGTGTCCTCCAGATGAACACTGAAGCTTTCTTT	CASSSGVLQMNTEAFF
NA	TRBV12-3/TRBV12-4	TRBJ2-3	NA	TGTGCCAGCAGCTTGCTTATGGGGGATACGCAGTATTTT	CASSLLMGDTQYF
TRBD1	TRBV28	TRBJ2-5	NA	TGTGCCAGCAGTCGACAGGGTCGGGATGGGCAGTACTTC	CASSRQGRDGQYF
TRBD1	TRBV7-9	TRBJ1-2	NA	TGTGCCAGCATGCCACAGGGGTACTATGGCTACACCTTC	CASMPQGYYGYTF
NA	TRBV11-2	TRBJ1-2	many	TGTGCCAGCAGTTACACAGGGAATGGCTACACCTTC	CASSYTGNGYTF
NA	TRBV5-1	TRBJ2-7	few	TGCGCCAGCAGCTTAGGAGGGGCAGGTCCCTACGGGCAGTACTTC	CASSLGGAGPYGQYF
NA	TRBV5-6	TRBJ1-6	NA	TGTGCCAGCCAGGGTCGGAATAATTCACCCCTCCACTTT	CASQGRNNSPLHF
NA	TRBV10-3	TRBJ2-2	NA	TGTGCCATCAGGAAAGGGGGGAACACCGGGGAGCTGTTTTTT	CAIRKGGNTGELFF
NA	TRBV21-1	TRBJ2-1	many	TGTGCCAGCAGCAAAGTGCCGGGGAGTGGATCCTACAATGAGCAGTTCTTC	CASSKVPGSGSYNEQFF
TRBD1	TRBV2	TRBJ2-1	many	TGTGCCAGCAGGGGACAGGGGAGCCACAATGAGCAGTTCTTC	CASRGQGSHNEQFF
NA	TRBV5-1	TRBJ1-1	NA	TGCGCCAGCAGCTCGGCCATTGCAGAAGGAGCTTTCTTT	CASSSAIAEGAFF
NA	TRBV20-1	TRBJ2-3	many	TGCAGTGCTAGTTTGACAGGTAGCACAGATACGCAGTATTTT	CSASLTGSTDTQYF
TRBD1	TRBV6-5	TRBJ1-2	many	TGTGCCAGCAGTCCCGGGACAGACCTCTACACCTTC	CASSPGTDLYTF
NA	TRBV12-3/TRBV12-4	TRBJ2-2	few	TGTGCCAGCAGTCCGCCGGGACAGAACACCGGGGAGCTGTTTTTT	CASSPPGQNTGELFF
NA	TRBV7-2	TRBJ2-5	many	TGTGCCAGCAGCCTCCCGGTGGTTGAGACCCAGTACTTC	CASSLPVVETQYF
TRBD2	TRBV30	TRBJ2-7	many	TGTGCCTGGAGCCTCGGGAGGGGGGGCTTTAAGGACGAGCAGTACTTC	CAWSLGRGGFKDEQYF
TRBD1	TRBV9	TRBJ1-2	many	TGTGCCAGCAGCCGGGACAGGGCGAGTGAGGGCTACACCTTC	CASSRDRASEGYTF
NA	TRBV24-1	TRBJ2-1	many	TGTGCCACCAGAGACACATCCTACAATGAGCAGTTCTTC	CATRDTSYNEQFF
TRBD1	TRBV28	TRBJ1-5	NA	TGTGCCAGCAGTTTATTTGGACAGGTCATCAATCAGCCCCAGCATTTT	CASSLFGQVINQPQHF
TRBD1	TRBV6-6	TRBJ1-2	many	TGTGCCAGCAGTTACTCCCAAAAGACAGGGGGCTATGGCTACACCTTC	CASSYSQKTGGYGYTF
TRBD1	TRBV10-3	TRBJ1-5	few	TGTGCCACTTCGGGACAGGGGGATCCTAGCAATCAGCCCCAGCATTTT	CATSGQGDPSNQPQHF
NA	TRBV7-2	TRBJ1-5	few	TGTGCCAGCAGCGCCAACTGGGGTCAGCCCCAGCATTTT	CASSANWGQPQHF
NA	TRBV5-5	TRBJ2-7	NA	TGTGCCAGCAGCGTGGCAAAGGGTGGGGGGGCGAGATACGAGCAGTACTTC	CASSVAKGGGARYEQYF
NA	TRBV12-3/TRBV12-4	TRBJ2-2	NA	TGTGCCAGCATCTCATTGTTGATAGGGGAAGTCGGGGAGCTGTTTTTT	CASISLLIGEVGELFF
TRBD1	TRBV4-1	TRBJ1-2	many	TGCGCCAGCAGCCAAGAGGGACAGGGAAACTATGGCTACACCTTC	CASSQEGQGNYGYTF